The 6 T cell receptor beta chains listed next were all sequenced from one sample in a study of T cell changes during pregnancy in multiple sclerosis. Repertoires were generated with immunoSEQ multiplex PCR, while TCRdb's copy carries only in-frame clones and drops some. This sample has 25,000 to 35,000 clones, with 90% found just once. The specimen was CD8+ T cells from peripheral blood mononuclear cells, collected in the second trimester of pregnancy. Receptors were obtained from a female donor with multiple sclerosis, enrolled in a pregnancy study.

The V and J genes are TRBV29-1 and TRBJ2-1; 9 nucleotides match TRBD2. The CDR3 loop spans 13 amino acids. Trimming cost V 8 bases and J 9 bases; bases outside gene matches: 11. The germline V gene encodes CDR1 SQVTM and CDR2 ANQGSEA. The CDR3 DNA is TGCAGCACTGCGGGGGGGATCAAGGCTGAGCAGTTCTTC. Its protein product is CSTAGGIKAEQFF.

The rearrangement uses TRBV5-5 and TRBJ2-1; TRBD2 aligns across 8 bases. J was trimmed by 2 bases and V by 4 bases; bases with no gene match: 5. Germline lookup yields CDR1 SGHKS and CDR2 YYEKEE (reference sequence). The CDR3 has 15 amino acids. The CDR3 bases are TGTGCCAGCAGCCAGGGACTAGTAACCTACAATGAGCAGTTCTTC. As protein: CASSQGLVTYNEQFF.

This chain joins TRBV29-1 and TRBJ2-7; 7 bases align to TRBD2. Unmatched junction bases numbered 1, after V lost 2 bases and J lost 3 bases. Germline assignment: CDR1 SQVTM and CDR2 ANQGSEA. CDR3 length: 12 amino acids. The CDR3 sequence: CSVETGGYEQYF. DNA of the CDR3: TGCAGCGTTGAAACGGGAGGCTACGAGCAGTACTTC.

The chain employs TRBV6-5 and TRBJ2-5; 9 positions agree with TRBD2. With V trimmed by 6 bases and J by 3 bases, 8 bases remained unmatched. The length of the CDR3 is 15 residues. Germline CDR1 MNHEY, CDR2 SVGAGI. CDR3 coding DNA: TGTGCCAGCAGCCGCCCGGGACTAGCCGAAGAGACCCAGTACTTC. It encodes CASSRPGLAEETQYF.

J is TRBJ1-4 and V is TRBV6-4; D might be TRBD1 (5 bases). Germline V gene data show CDR1 as MRHNA and CDR2 as SNTAGT. With 2 bases removed from V and 5 bases from J, the gap between germline ends came to 12 bases. This CDR3 has 15 residues. The DNA for the CDR3 is TGTGCCAGCAGTGACGCCGCAGGGCCAAATGAAAAACTGTTTTTT. Amino acid sequence: CASSDAAGPNEKLFF.

The chain couples TRBV7-7 to TRBJ1-1; 8 bases map to TRBD1. The CDR3 spans 16 residues. Germline CDR1 and CDR2: SSHAT and FNYEAQ (reference sequence). Trimming at V came to 4 bases and at J to 0 bases, leaving 7 bases not matched to a gene. This CDR3 is CASSYPGQGMNTEAFF. The CDR3 DNA is TGTGCCAGCAGCTACCCCGGACAGGGAATGAACACTGAAGCTTTCTTT.